The 28 T cell receptor beta chains reported below all come from one sample, sequenced in a study of cytomegalovirus exposure and HLA in healthy donors. The method was immunoSEQ multiplex PCR; TCRdb's version includes in-frame clones alone and lacks a portion of them. The sample includes 70,000 to 75,000 clones, approximately 93% of them seen just once. The sequencing sample was made of PBMCs. These receptor sequences come from a man between 18 and 35 years old in good health and CMV-seropositive.

This clone has a single count. The rearrangement uses TRBV7-3 and TRBJ2-1, with 12 bases fitting TRBD2. The CDR3 extends over 16 amino acids. Germline lookup yields CDR1 SGHTA and CDR2 FQGTGA. With V trimmed by 2 bases and J by 9 bases, 8 bases remained unmatched. As DNA, the CDR3 is TGTGCCAGCAGCTTATTCCTAGCGGGAGGGCCGGGTGAGCAGTTCTTC. This codes for CASSLFLAGGPGEQFF.

The CDR3 loop is CATSRERGTGVLQPQHF. In nucleotides, the CDR3 is TGTGCCACCAGCAGAGAAAGGGGGACAGGGGTTCTTCAGCCCCAGCATTTT. The chain joins TRBV15 to TRBJ1-5; 10 nucleotides match TRBD1. V lost 0 bases and J lost 6; bases outside the gene matches: 8. Looked up from germline, CDR1 is LNHNV and CDR2 is YYDKDF (reference sequence). The CDR3 length is 17 residues.

The sample holds one count of this clone. The gene calls are TRBV5-1 and TRBJ2-1; D remains unclear. Germline CDR1 SGHRS, CDR2 YFSETQ. The CDR3 is made up of 15 amino acids. Trimming removed 1 base at V and 0 bases at J, with 8 bases between. This CDR3 is CASSLQAGSYNEQFF. The CDR3 nucleotides are TGCGCCAGCAGCTTGCAGGCTGGCTCCTACAATGAGCAGTTCTTC.

The chain couples TRBV5-4 to TRBJ2-5; a weak D match, TRBD1 (5 bases). Germline V gene data show CDR1 as SGHNT and CDR2 as YYREEE (reference sequence). This CDR3 contains 14 residues. Trimming removed 3 bases from V and 5 bases from J, with 14 bases in between. CDR3 DNA sequence: TGTGCCAGCAGCTCCGGTCAGGGTCTGGAGACCCAGTACTTC. It encodes CASSSGQGLETQYF.

The V gene is TRBV11-2, the J gene TRBJ2-2; 9 positions match TRBD2. The junction had 3 bases not matched to a gene; V was cut back by 3 bases and J by 4 bases. This CDR3 is built from 15 residues. CDR1 SGHAT and CDR2 FQNNGV come from the germline V gene. The CDR3 sequence: CASSFAGGSTGELFF. In DNA form, the CDR3 reads TGTGCCAGCAGCTTTGCGGGAGGGAGCACCGGGGAGCTGTTTTTT.

This clone has only one observation. V and J are TRBV5-1 and TRBJ2-5; D is ambiguous. Germline V lookup: CDR1 SGHRS, CDR2 YFSETQ. The CDR3 length is 12 residues. V lost 4 bases, J lost 0 bases, and 4 bases lay in between. DNA of the CDR3: TGCGCCAGCAGCCCGGACCAAGAGACCCAGTACTTC. The encoded protein is CASSPDQETQYF.

The chain has TRBV9 and TRBJ2-1; 11 bases map to TRBD2. This CDR3 is built from 17 residues. Germline lookup yields CDR1 SGDLS and CDR2 YYNGEE. The V and J ends lost 1 base and 6 bases, in that order; junction bases with no gene match: 9. CDR3 region: CASSVTKGLAVSNEQFF. CDR3 sequence (DNA): TGTGCCAGCAGCGTAACGAAGGGACTAGCGGTTTCCAATGAGCAGTTCTTC.

The chain employs TRBV5-4 and TRBJ1-3; 7 bases agree with TRBD1. The CDR3 contains 12 residues. The germline gives CDR1 SGHNT, CDR2 YYREEE (reference sequence). V shed 4 bases and J 6 bases; nucleotides not matched to a gene: 1. In DNA form, the CDR3 reads TGTGCCAGCAGCACAGGGGAAAACACCATATATTTT. Residues: CASSTGENTIYF.

The V and J genes are TRBV11-3 and TRBJ2-2; D gene uncertain. Deletions cut 3 bases from V and 7 bases from J, with 9 bases between. The germline gives CDR1 SGHNT, CDR2 YENEEA. The CDR3 is 13 amino acids. CDR3 in DNA: TGTGCCAGCAGCTTCCTTCAGGACGGGGAGCTGTTTTTT. Translating gives CASSFLQDGELFF.

This clone appeared a single time. The genes are TRBV6-1 and TRBJ1-2; TRBD1 aligns across 7 bases. Per germline, CDR1 MNHNS and CDR2 SASEGT. This CDR3 contains 14 residues. J lost 4 bases, V lost 0 bases, and 2 bases had no gene match. The CDR3 DNA follows: TGTGCCAGCAGTGAAGCAGGGGGCGGCTATGGCTACACCTTC. Protein sequence: CASSEAGGGYGYTF.

The chain joins TRBV5-6 to TRBJ1-5; 9 nucleotides match TRBD1. V shed 4 bases and J 3 bases; nucleotides not matched to a gene: 8. This CDR3 is 16 amino acids long. Per the germline V gene, CDR1 is SGHDT and CDR2 is YYEEEE. CDR3 in amino acids: CASSHKGQGSNQPQHF. CDR3 coding DNA: TGTGCCAGCAGCCATAAGGGACAGGGATCCAATCAGCCCCAGCATTTT.

The rearrangement uses TRBV7-9 and TRBJ1-6; no clear D gene. Trimming took off 5 bases at V and 14 bases at J, with 16 bases between the two ends. This CDR3 spans 13 amino acids. Germline values: CDR1 SEHNR, CDR2 FQNEAQ (reference sequence). CDR3 residues: CASSAETVRSLHF. CDR3 coding DNA: TGTGCCAGCAGCGCCGAAACGGTTCGATCCCTCCACTTT.

The table lists this clone with a count of one. V is TRBV5-1 and J is TRBJ2-2; 7 bases fit TRBD2. Trimming took 1 base from V and 5 from J; bases not matched to a gene: 2. Germline values: CDR1 SGHRS, CDR2 YFSETQ. CDR3 length: 14 amino acids. The CDR3 sequence is CASSLLRETGELFF. The CDR3 bases are TGCGCCAGCAGCTTGTTGCGGGAGACCGGGGAGCTGTTTTTT.

This chain uses TRBV29-1 with TRBJ2-7, with TRBD2 matching 13 bases. The length of the CDR3 is 17 residues. Trimming at V came to 4 bases and at J to 3 bases, leaving 12 bases not matched to a gene. The germline V gene encodes CDR1 SQVTM and CDR2 ANQGSEA. The CDR3 reads CSVAGGTSGDTGYEQYF. The CDR3 DNA sequence: TGCAGCGTTGCAGGCGGGACTAGCGGGGATACGGGCTACGAGCAGTACTTC.

This clone was detected only once. V usage is TRBV5-4 and J usage is TRBJ2-3, with D perhaps matching TRBD1 (6 bases). The CDR3 consists of 16 residues. Trimming shortened V by 1 base and J by 5 bases, and 17 bases separated the two germline ends. Germline V gene sequence: CDR1 SGHNT, CDR2 YYREEE (reference sequence). CDR3 sequence (DNA): TGTGCCAGCAGCTTGCCAAAACAGGGCCGACTAGATACGCAGTATTTT. It yields the protein CASSLPKQGRLDTQYF.

This sequence joins TRBV6-1 and TRBJ1-1, with D possibly being TRBD1 (6 bases). Germline V gene lookup returns CDR1 MNHNS and CDR2 SASEGT. CDR3 size: 19 residues. V was clipped by 0 bases and J by 1 base, with 21 bases between them. For the CDR3, the DNA is TGTGCCAGCAGTGAAGCCGACGACAGGAAGTTTTTATGGAACACTGAAGCTTTCTTT. Translated, it gives CASSEADDRKFLWNTEAFF.

In nucleotides, the CDR3 is TGTGCCAGCAGTCTTCGGGACAAGAACACTGAAGCTTTCTTT. Protein: CASSLRDKNTEAFF. The V call is TRBV6-6, the J call TRBJ1-1; D perhaps matches TRBD1 (6 bases). CDR1 is MNHNY, CDR2 SVGAGI, per germline (reference sequence). Between the trimmed V and J ends, which lost 5 bases and 1 base, there was a span of 11 bases. The CDR3 is 14 amino acids.

This clone was recorded only once. The V gene is TRBV20-1, the J gene TRBJ1-1; tentatively, D is TRBD1 (6 bases). Germline V gene sequence: CDR1 DFQATT, CDR2 SNEGSKA (reference sequence). Trimming took off 5 bases at V and 7 bases at J, with 11 bases between the two ends. This CDR3 contains 11 residues. In DNA, the CDR3 is TGCAGTGCTGTCACAGGGCTTGAAGCTTTCTTT. Protein product: CSAVTGLEAFF.

The V gene is TRBV9, the J gene TRBJ2-1, with 7 bases matching TRBD2. This CDR3 has 19 residues. CDR1 is SGDLS, CDR2 YYNGEE, per germline. Trimming removed 0 bases from V and 5 bases from J; junction bases left unmatched: 17. The CDR3 is CASSVAGRGWDPKNNEQFF. CDR3 bases: TGTGCCAGCAGCGTAGCAGGGAGGGGCTGGGATCCGAAAAACAATGAGCAGTTCTTC.

This clone was picked up one time. The rearrangement joins TRBV5-6 to TRBJ2-7; D unclear. Germline V CDR1 and CDR2: SGHDT, YYEEEE. This CDR3 is built from 12 residues. Trimming cost V 4 bases and J 5 bases, with 10 bases left between them. CDR3 region: CASSRSGHEQYF. CDR3 sequence (DNA): TGTGCCAGCAGCCGCAGTGGCCACGAGCAGTACTTC. Supplemented by reference TRBV5-6 and TRBJ2-7, the full variable domain reads DAGVTQSPTHLIKTRGQQVTLRCSPKSGHDTVSWYQQALGQGPQFIFQYYEEEERQRGNFPDRFSGHQFPNYSSELNVNALLLGDSALYLCASSRSGHEQYFGPGTRLTVT.

As DNA, the CDR3 is TGTGCCAGCAGTTCCTACGGGACTAATACAGATACGCAGTATTTT. Protein sequence: CASSSYGTNTDTQYF. J is TRBJ2-3 and V is TRBV27; 7 nucleotides align to TRBD2. This CDR3 has 15 residues. The V gene's germline CDR1 is MNHEY and CDR2 SMNVEV (reference sequence). Germline trimming cut 4 bases from V and 3 bases from J; bases unmatched to any gene: 7.

The chain links TRBV6-1 to TRBJ1-2; 7 bases are a match to TRBD1. The junction had 9 bases not matched to a gene; V was cut back by 4 bases and J by 4 bases. This CDR3 is built from 15 residues. The germline V gene encodes CDR1 MNHNS and CDR2 SASEGT. CDR3 region: CASSGTGRRFYGYTF. The CDR3, as DNA: TGTGCCAGCAGTGGGACAGGTCGTCGGTTCTATGGCTACACCTTC.

The V and J genes are TRBV15 and TRBJ2-3; 7 bases are shared with TRBD2. The CDR3 spans 16 residues. V dropped 0 bases and J dropped 6; count of bases not matched to a gene: 9. Germline V gene sequence: CDR1 LNHNV, CDR2 YYDKDF (reference sequence). The CDR3 DNA sequence: TGTGCCACCAGCAGAGATGTGGCTAGCGGTGGGGATACGCAGTATTTT. It yields the protein CATSRDVASGGDTQYF.

The CDR3 is CASSEAEGADTQYF. DNA for the CDR3: TGTGCCAGCAGTGAAGCGGAGGGAGCAGATACGCAGTATTTT. The rearrangement links TRBV6-4 to TRBJ2-3, with D tentatively TRBD2 (6 bases). V was pared by 3 bases and J by 4 bases, with 11 bases between. The length of the CDR3 is 14 residues. Germline loops: CDR1 MRHNA, CDR2 SNTAGT.

The chain employs TRBV5-1 and TRBJ2-2, with D perhaps matching TRBD2 (5 bases). V lost 0 bases and J lost 4, with 7 bases in between. Germline loops: CDR1 SGHRS, CDR2 YFSETQ. The CDR3 spans 14 residues. The CDR3 spells CASSLVGSTGELFF. The CDR3 DNA sequence: TGCGCCAGCAGCTTGGTTGGGAGCACCGGGGAGCTGTTTTTT.

The chain's CDR3 is CASSPRDSDEQFF. The CDR3 coding sequence is TGTGCCAGCAGCCCCCGGGACAGCGATGAGCAGTTCTTC. The V and J genes are TRBV7-3 and TRBJ2-1, with 7 bases aligning to TRBD1. The CDR3 is 13 residues long. In germline, CDR1 is SGHTA, CDR2 FQGTGA. V dropped 5 bases and J dropped 8; count of bases not matched to a gene: 6.

The gene calls are TRBV28 and TRBJ1-3, with unresolved D. Per germline, CDR1 MDHEN and CDR2 SYDVKM. V was cut by 5 bases and J by 0 bases, with 11 bases left in between. This CDR3 comprises 15 residues. CDR3 coding DNA: TGTGCCAGCAGTCCTCGGTCAGGCTCTGGAAACACCATATATTTT. Amino acid sequence: CASSPRSGSGNTIYF.

The V and J genes are TRBV7-9 and TRBJ1-2; 9 bases are a match to TRBD1. Per the germline V gene, CDR1 is SEHNR and CDR2 is FQNEAQ (reference sequence). J was trimmed by 10 bases and V by 4 bases; bases with no gene match: 7. This CDR3 comprises 13 residues. The CDR3: CASSSGTGNFYTF. The CDR3 DNA is TGTGCCAGCAGCTCCGGGACAGGGAATTTCTACACCTTC.